The entry below describes one TCR beta chain. The antigen is not known. This CDR3 region has 17 residues. V shed 0 bases and J shed 2 bases, with 16 bases lying between them. Germline V lookup: CDR1 ENHRY, CDR2 SYGVKD. These data belong to a study of cytomegalovirus exposure and HLA in healthy donors. Overall study results and limits: Association with HLA alleles at 0.05 false discovery rate was found for 16,951 TCR beta sequences in a later analysis. Owing to their indistinguishability, certain V segments, notably TRBV6-2 and TRBV6-3, were excluded. There was a cluster of highly shared sequence variants that was likely a sequencing artifact.

The study ran its PCR with 60 Vbeta and 13 Jbeta primers. This table comes from immunoSEQ multiplex PCR, and its TCRdb copy is limited to in-frame clones, with some not included. The profile shows about 190,000 clones, over 60% of them singletons. This receptor was identified in a woman aged 40 to 49 in good health and CMV-seronegative. This rearrangement joins TRBV10-3 to TRBJ2-5, with D perhaps matching TRBD2 (5 bases). Sequences were obtained from PBMCs. The CDR3 region is CAISESDWGSVQETQYF. Written as DNA, the CDR3 is TGTGCCATCAGTGAGTCTGATTGGGGTAGCGTACAAGAGACCCAGTACTTC.